The sequence of this T cell receptor beta chain was determined in a study of blood T cells in healthy people across ages. A second roughly 7 to 12 cycle PCR used barcoded and J-beta primers. One entry per CDR3 protein, called by TCRdb with MiXCR from the 5' RACE reads. The sample records about 930,000 distinct CDR3 sequences, 25% to 30% being singletons. Per germline, CDR1 SGHTA and CDR2 FQGTGA. This CDR3 region has 14 residues. Trimming cost V 8 bases and J 1 base; bases outside gene matches: 5. Every donor contributed roughly 10 milliliters of peripheral blood by blood draw. Isolation of PBMCs gave at least 6.5 million cells per sample. The sample was also linked to a second study, of T cells of mothers and their children.

The chain recombines TRBV7-3 with TRBJ2-3, with TRBD2 identical over 8 bases. This receptor was identified in a woman in her 40s in good health. Material for sequencing was blood. CDR3 coding DNA: TGTGCCAGCGGAGCGGGGGACCGCACAGATACGCAGTATTTT. Protein product: CASGAGDRTDTQYF.